This entry describes one T cell receptor (beta chain). The antigen is unknown. This entry comes from a study of shared clonotypes between healthy human individuals. Germline V lookup: CDR1 MNHNS, CDR2 SASEGT. Trimming pared 1 base from V and 9 bases from J, leaving 17 bases between. The CDR3 sequence is 15 residues long. Notes on the study in general: Investigators expected sequencing depth to affect clonotype sharing among donors. Against clonotypes common to all four donors, non-shared ones had lower generation probabilities.

For every subset, genomic DNA was evenly distributed across several immunoSEQ plates. This table comes from immunoSEQ multiplex PCR, and its TCRdb copy is limited to in-frame clones, with some not included. The sample carries roughly 2.5 million clones, more than 90% recorded once. This TCR was sampled from a man between 18 and 35 years old in good health. Sequencing input: naive CD4+ T cells sorted from blood. Subset specified: CD45RA+ positively selected. This chain links TRBV6-1 with TRBJ2-3, with TRBD2 as a possible D gene (6 bases). CDR3 amino acids: CASSEGGLGAGTQYF. In DNA, the CDR3 is TGTGCCAGCAGTGAAGGGGGTCTAGGGGCGGGGACGCAGTATTTT.